The entry below describes one TCR beta chain. What it recognizes is unknown. The sample is drawn from a study of cytomegalovirus exposure and HLA in healthy donors. Study-level results: A few of the chains that were CMV-associated were confirmed in vitro to be specific for CMV antigens.

13 Jbeta primers and 60 Vbeta primers were used for the PCR. Some clones are missing from TCRdb's copy, which holds only in-frame ones; the method was immunoSEQ multiplex PCR. The table lists approximately 83,000 clones, around 84% of them singletons. CDR1 SEHNR and CDR2 FQNEAQ come from the germline V gene (reference sequence). CDR3 size: 13 residues. Deletions cut 6 bases from V and 8 bases from J, with 15 bases between. The TCR sequence derives from a young man in good health and CMV-seronegative. The rearrangement links TRBV7-9 to TRBJ2-3; D is perhaps TRBD1 (6 bases). The specimen sequenced was PBMCs. The CDR3 protein is CASSFPTGSTQYF. The CDR3 DNA reads as TGTGCCAGCAGTTTTCCTACAGGGTCTACGCAGTATTTT.